The 26 T cell receptor beta chains presented below share a single source sample, sequenced in a study of PD-1 blockade in mismatch repair-deficient tumors (dated by TCRdb to 2015 to 2018). The library was built by means of the immunoSEQ multiplex PCR assay. TCRdb took over this immuneACCESS table, retaining in-frame rearrangements with V and J assigned. Such tables are incomplete; in checked studies, under half of the missing clones stem from an unresolved V gene, and the remainder is unexplained. This sample holds about 110,000 clones; over 65% were observed only once. The top ten hold 4% to 6% of the sample. Source: peripheral blood, taken approximately 64 weeks after starting pembrolizumab. These receptors all come from an adult with mismatch repair-deficient cancer.

The chain carries TRBV5-4 and TRBJ2-7; TRBD2 aligns across 7 bases. Germline lookup yields CDR1 SGHNT and CDR2 YYREEE (reference sequence). The CDR3 covers 14 residues. Trimming removed 2 bases from V and 4 bases from J; junction bases left unmatched: 6. The CDR3 spells CASSFWEGSYEQYF. CDR3 nucleotide sequence: TGTGCCAGCAGCTTTTGGGAGGGGTCATACGAGCAGTACTTC.

The CDR3 bases are TGTGCTAGTGGTCTGGGACTAGCGGGAGTCCAAGAGACCCAGTACTTC. Its protein product is CASGLGLAGVQETQYF. The chain combines TRBV12-5 with TRBJ2-5, with 14 bases that match TRBD2. CDR1 is LGHNT, CDR2 FRNRAP, per germline. The V gene end was trimmed by 5 bases and the J gene end by 1 base; junction bases not matched to a gene: 3. The CDR3 is 16 residues long.

There are a few counts of this clone. This sequence joins TRBV7-3 and TRBJ2-2; weak D call: TRBD2 (5 bases). The CDR3 covers 16 residues. From germline, CDR1 is SGHTA and CDR2 FQGTGA. V was trimmed by 3 bases and J by 4 bases, leaving 15 bases between them. The CDR3 reads CASSFGIASGTGELFF. The CDR3 region has the DNA TGTGCCAGCAGCTTTGGGATAGCGTCGGGCACCGGGGAGCTGTTTTTT.

The chain has TRBV27 and TRBJ2-2, with 9 bases matching TRBD1. J lost 6 bases, V lost 8 bases, and 10 bases had no gene match. The CDR3 runs 15 residues. Germline assignment: CDR1 MNHEY and CDR2 SMNVEV (reference sequence). The CDR3 coding sequence is TGTGCCAGCGGTAGGACAGGGGTTACCGCCGGGGAGCTGTTTTTT. Amino acid sequence: CASGRTGVTAGELFF.

This clone was seen a single time. V usage is TRBV5-1 and J usage is TRBJ2-7; D call uncertain. The CDR3 extends over 14 amino acids. With 2 bases removed from V and 1 base from J, the gap between germline ends came to 10 bases. Germline V gene data show CDR1 as SGHRS and CDR2 as YFSETQ. CDR3 DNA sequence: TGCGCCAGCAGCTTTGATAGGAGATCCTACGAGCAGTACTTC. As protein: CASSFDRRSYEQYF.

The rearrangement links TRBV29-1 to TRBJ2-1; the D call may be TRBD1 or TRBD2 (5 bases each). Germline V gene sequence: CDR1 SQVTM, CDR2 ANQGSEA. Trimming shortened V by 5 bases and J by 9 bases, and 14 bases separated the two germline ends. This CDR3 is 12 amino acids long. The CDR3 nucleotides are TGCAGCGTTACCCGGGGTAGGGGTGAGCAGTTCTTC. Its protein product is CSVTRGRGEQFF.

The chain carries TRBV2 and TRBJ2-3; D uncertain. Germline CDR1 reads SNHLY; CDR2 reads FYNNEI. V was trimmed by 8 bases and J by 6 bases, leaving 18 bases between them. The CDR3 has 14 residues. The DNA for the CDR3 is TGTGCCAGCCCCTCCGAGTGGCTGTTGGATACGCAGTATTTT. Protein sequence: CASPSEWLLDTQYF.

This sequence joins TRBV6-6 and TRBJ1-2; unclear D gene. V was clipped by 6 bases and J by 2 bases, with 10 bases between them. CDR3 length: 13 amino acids. The germline CDR1 and CDR2 sequences are MNHNY and SVGAGI (reference sequence). The CDR3 sequence is CASSPSRNYGYTF. Here the CDR3 DNA reads TGTGCCAGCAGCCCCTCCCGGAACTATGGCTACACCTTC.

The rearrangement links TRBV6-1 to TRBJ1-2; D perhaps matches TRBD1 (6 bases). This CDR3 is built from 14 residues. V lost 0 bases, J lost 4 bases, and 9 bases lay in between. CDR1 MNHNS and CDR2 SASEGT come from the germline V gene. The CDR3 DNA reads as TGTGCCAGCAGTGAAGCCACAGGGAGCTATGGCTACACCTTC. Protein product: CASSEATGSYGYTF.

V usage is TRBV6-5 and J usage is TRBJ2-7, with TRBD2 identical over 12 bases. The germline V gene has CDR1 MNHEY and CDR2 SVGAGI. The CDR3 is 15 residues long. V was pared by 8 bases and J by 1 base, with 6 bases of the junction left unmatched. The CDR3 loop is CASRAGLAGSYEQYF. The CDR3 coding sequence is TGTGCCAGCCGTGCAGGACTAGCGGGATCCTACGAGCAGTACTTC.

Turning to this clone: One end of the junction fails to match germline, which may point to a read error. The chain combines TRBV7-7 with TRBJ2-2, with 8 bases matching TRBD1. This CDR3 spans 14 amino acids. The V gene's germline CDR1 is SSHAT and CDR2 FNYEAQ (reference sequence). The CDR3 nucleotides read TGTGCTAGCAGTCCAGACAGGGGTCACGGGGAGCTGTTTTTT. Translating it yields CASSPDRGHGELFF.

V is TRBV19 and J is TRBJ2-2; D is uncertain. Germline V gives CDR1 LNHDA, CDR2 SQIVND (reference sequence). Deletions cut 0 bases from V and 4 bases from J, with 12 bases between. The CDR3 has 16 residues. The CDR3 DNA follows: TGTGCCAGTAGTATAGATATGGTATATCCCACCGGGGAGCTGTTTTTT. Translating it yields CASSIDMVYPTGELFF.

The V call is TRBV5-1, the J call TRBJ1-2; D uncertain. Per the germline V gene, CDR1 is SGHRS and CDR2 is YFSETQ. The germline V and J ends were trimmed by 0 bases and 12 bases, with 12 bases remaining between them. The CDR3 has 12 amino acids. Here the CDR3 DNA reads TGCGCCAGCAGCTTGGAGGCAGGATCGCACACCTTC. This codes for CASSLEAGSHTF.

The gene calls are TRBV30 and TRBJ2-6; no definite D call. Trimming removed 3 bases from V and 0 bases from J, with 24 bases in between. This CDR3 has 20 amino acids. Germline V gene lookup returns CDR1 GTSNPN and CDR2 SVGIG (reference sequence). The CDR3, as DNA: TGTGCCTGGAGGTATCCCTCCTATTCGACGGCAAGCTCTGGGGCCAACGTCCTGACTTTC. This translates into CAWRYPSYSTASSGANVLTF.

This clone is a singleton in its sample. V usage is TRBV19 and J usage is TRBJ1-5, with 8 bases lining up with TRBD1. Germline V gene sequence: CDR1 LNHDA, CDR2 SQIVND (reference sequence). The V segment lost 8 bases and the J segment 6 bases; nucleotides outside the gene matches: 9. This CDR3 has 14 residues. Written as DNA, the CDR3 is TGTGCCAGTGGGGACCGACAGGGGTTTCAGCCCCAGCATTTT. Translating it yields CASGDRQGFQPQHF.

This clone was recorded a few times. The V gene is TRBV11-3, the J gene TRBJ1-1, with D perhaps TRBD1 (6 bases). The CDR3 is 14 amino acids. In germline, CDR1 is SGHNT, CDR2 YENEEA. V was cut by 0 bases and J by 3 bases, with 8 bases left in between. CDR3 nucleotides: TGTGCCAGCAGCTTAGAACAGGGCTACACTGAAGCTTTCTTT. It is translated as CASSLEQGYTEAFF.

This clone was found once. The chain joins TRBV10-3 to TRBJ2-7; TRBD2 agrees at 8 bases. CDR1 is ENHRY and CDR2 is SYGVKD in the germline V gene. The CDR3 extends over 13 amino acids. The junction had 5 bases not matched to a gene; V was cut back by 10 bases and J by 0 bases. CDR3 sequence (DNA): TGTGCCACCAAAACTAGCGGCTCCTACGAGCAGTACTTC. Its translation: CATKTSGSYEQYF.

The genes are TRBV5-4 and TRBJ1-2; possibly TRBD1 for D (5 bases). CDR3 length: 15 amino acids. The V and J ends lost 1 base and 0 bases respectively, with 10 bases between them. The germline V gene encodes CDR1 SGHNT and CDR2 YYREEE (reference sequence). In DNA form, the CDR3 reads TGTGCCAGCAGCTTGATTTCAGGGTCTAACTATGGCTACACCTTC. Amino acid sequence: CASSLISGSNYGYTF.

The chain carries TRBV11-2 and TRBJ2-7, with TRBD2 matching over 7 bases. The germline V gene has CDR1 SGHAT and CDR2 FQNNGV. This CDR3 is 13 amino acids long. The ends lost 5 bases at V and 7 bases at J; junction bases unmatched: 8. The CDR3 region has the DNA TGTGCCAGCAGCGGGACTAATAGAGAGGAGCAGTACTTC. Translating gives CASSGTNREEQYF.

This clone has a count of ten or more. The rearrangement uses TRBV9 and TRBJ1-1, with 7 bases that match TRBD1. From germline, CDR1 is SGDLS and CDR2 YYNGEE. The V segment lost 2 bases and the J segment 1 base; nucleotides outside the gene matches: 8. CDR3 size: 16 residues. The DNA of the CDR3 is TGTGCCAGCAGCGTCAGCCCGGACAGGAGGAACACTGAAGCTTTCTTT. Translation: CASSVSPDRRNTEAFF.

This chain uses TRBV27 with TRBJ2-7; 14 bases fit TRBD2. The V gene end was trimmed by 5 bases and the J gene end by 3 bases; junction bases not matched to a gene: 6. Germline assignment: CDR1 MNHEY and CDR2 SMNVEV (reference sequence). The CDR3 contains 16 residues. The CDR3 DNA is TGTGCCAGCAGTGGGACTAGCGGGAGTAAGATCTACGAGCAGTACTTC. Protein product: CASSGTSGSKIYEQYF.

This clone occurred many times. The V and J genes are TRBV19 and TRBJ1-2; tentative D call: TRBD1 (6 bases). CDR1 and CDR2 (germline): LNHDA, SQIVND (reference sequence). V dropped 0 bases and J dropped 4 bases, with 15 bases sitting between them. This CDR3 is built from 16 residues. The CDR3 spells CASSIDVRAGVYGYTF. CDR3 DNA: TGTGCCAGTAGTATAGATGTTAGGGCAGGGGTCTATGGCTACACCTTC.

The gene calls are TRBV11-2 and TRBJ2-1, with 8 nucleotides matching TRBD2. Germline-derived CDR1 and CDR2 are SGHAT and FQNNGV. The length of the CDR3 is 14 residues. Trimming removed 2 bases from V and 4 bases from J; junction bases left unmatched: 1. As DNA, the CDR3 is TGTGCCAGCAGCTTACCGGGAGGGTACAATGAGCAGTTCTTC. This translates into CASSLPGGYNEQFF.

This clone occurred a few times. The genes are TRBV2 and TRBJ2-1, with unresolved D. The length of the CDR3 is 12 residues. Germline CDR1 is SNHLY and CDR2 is FYNNEI. V lost 4 bases to trimming and J lost 6 bases, with 7 bases between them. The CDR3 here is CASSVRVNEQFF. For the CDR3, the DNA is TGTGCCAGCAGTGTACGGGTCAATGAGCAGTTCTTC.

The V call is TRBV27, the J call TRBJ2-5; 9 bases are a match to TRBD2. There are 15 residues in the CDR3. V was clipped by 8 bases and J by 5 bases; unmatched bases: 12. Germline values: CDR1 MNHEY, CDR2 SMNVEV (reference sequence). The CDR3 DNA sequence: TGTGCCAGCGGGAAGGCTCAAGCGGGGGGCGAGACCCAGTACTTC. Encoded protein: CASGKAQAGGETQYF.

CDR3 coding DNA: TGTGCCAGTAGTCAAGGGACAGGACGCTATGAGCAGTACTTC. Protein sequence: CASSQGTGRYEQYF. V gene TRBV19 combines with J gene TRBJ2-7, with 8 bases aligning to TRBD1. This CDR3 is built from 14 residues. CDR1 and CDR2 from the germline V gene are LNHDA and SQIVND (reference sequence). V lost 5 bases and J lost 7; bases outside the gene matches: 10. Together with reference TRBV19 and TRBJ2-7, the CDR3 gives the full variable domain: DGGITQSPKYLFRKEGQNVTLSCEQNLNHDAMYWYRQDPGQGLRLIYYSQIVNDFQKGDIAEGYSVSREKKESFPLTVTSAQKNPTAFYLCASSQGTGRYEQYFGPGTRLTVT.